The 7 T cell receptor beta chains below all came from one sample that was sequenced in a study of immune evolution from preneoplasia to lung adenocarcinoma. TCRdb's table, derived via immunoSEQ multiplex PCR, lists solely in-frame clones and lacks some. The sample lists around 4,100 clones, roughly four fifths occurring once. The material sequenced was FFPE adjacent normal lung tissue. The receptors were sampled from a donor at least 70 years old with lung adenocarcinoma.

The CDR3 DNA reads TGTGCTAGTGCCGTGGACAGGGTGGTGGATGAGCAGTTCTTC. Encoded protein: CASAVDRVVDEQFF. The chain joins TRBV12-5 to TRBJ2-1, with TRBD1 matching 8 bases. Per the germline V gene, CDR1 is LGHNT and CDR2 is FRNRAP. V lost 7 bases, J lost 8 bases, and 10 bases stayed unmatched. This CDR3 comprises 14 residues.

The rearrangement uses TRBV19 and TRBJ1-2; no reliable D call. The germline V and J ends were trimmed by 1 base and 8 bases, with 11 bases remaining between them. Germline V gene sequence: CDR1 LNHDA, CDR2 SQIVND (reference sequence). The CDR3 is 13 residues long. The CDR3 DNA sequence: TGTGCCAGTAGTATAGGGACCCTTCCCGGCTACACCTTC. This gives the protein CASSIGTLPGYTF.

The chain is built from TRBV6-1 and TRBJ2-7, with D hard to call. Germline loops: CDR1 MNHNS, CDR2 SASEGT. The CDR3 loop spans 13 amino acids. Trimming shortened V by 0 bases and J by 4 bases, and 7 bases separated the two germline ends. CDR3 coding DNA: TGTGCCAGCAGTGAAGCCCTCGATTACGAGCAGTACTTC. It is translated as CASSEALDYEQYF.

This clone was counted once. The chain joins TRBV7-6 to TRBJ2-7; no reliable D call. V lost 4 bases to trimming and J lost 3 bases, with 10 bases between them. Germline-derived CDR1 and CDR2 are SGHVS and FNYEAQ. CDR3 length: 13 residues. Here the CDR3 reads CASSSSHVYEQYF. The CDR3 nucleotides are TGTGCCAGCAGCTCATCCCACGTCTACGAGCAGTACTTC.

For the CDR3, the DNA is TGTGCCAGCAGTGACTCGACCACCGGGGAGCTGTTTTTT. The encoded protein is CASSDSTTGELFF. The V gene is TRBV6-4, the J gene TRBJ2-2; no firm D call. The CDR3 runs to 13 residues. Deletions cut 0 bases from V and 4 bases from J, with 3 bases between. The germline V gene has CDR1 MRHNA and CDR2 SNTAGT.

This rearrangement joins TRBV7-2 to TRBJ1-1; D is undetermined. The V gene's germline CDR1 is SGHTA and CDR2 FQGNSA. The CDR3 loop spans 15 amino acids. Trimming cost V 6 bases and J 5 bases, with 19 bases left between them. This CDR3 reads CASRRNPSAGTEAFF. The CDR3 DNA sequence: TGTGCCAGCAGGAGGAATCCCTCAGCGGGGACTGAAGCTTTCTTT.

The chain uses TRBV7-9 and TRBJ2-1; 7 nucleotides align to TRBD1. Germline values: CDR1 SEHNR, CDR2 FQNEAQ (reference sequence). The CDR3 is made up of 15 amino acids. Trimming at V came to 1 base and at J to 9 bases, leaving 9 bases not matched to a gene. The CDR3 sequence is CASSLEDRQGGEQFF. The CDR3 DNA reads TGTGCCAGCAGCTTAGAGGATAGACAGGGCGGTGAGCAGTTCTTC.